Described below is a single T cell receptor beta chain sequence and its context. Generated by immunoSEQ multiplex PCR, the TCRdb table keeps only in-frame clones and is missing some. The profile covers about 45,000 clones, with around 80% appearing a single time and about 45% taken by the ten largest. This sample is drawn from a study of blood T cell repertoires in COVID-19. This CDR3 has 16 amino acids. Losses at the gene ends were 4 bases for V and 1 base for J; bases not matched to a gene: 4. Per the germline V gene, CDR1 is ENHRY and CDR2 is SYGVKD. What was sequenced was peripheral blood. The chain links TRBV10-3 to TRBJ2-5, with 12 positions matching TRBD2. The receptor's source is a human donor in a cohort sampled during active COVID-19. DNA for the CDR3: TGTGCCATCAGTGTTCCACTAGCGGGGGGCCAAGAGACCCAGTACTTC. Its protein product is CAISVPLAGGQETQYF.